What follows are 27 T cell receptor beta chains derived from one specimen sequenced in a study of T cells in Graves' hyperthyroidism and ophthalmopathy. RNA transcripts were the template for amplifying TCR beta CDR3 regions. TCR CDR3 regions were first amplified by RT-PCR with HTBI primers. TCRdb reprocessed the multiplex PCR reads via MiXCR and lists one record per CDR3 protein. The sample contains approximately 370,000 distinct CDR3 sequences, just under 15% of which appear only once. Sequenced input: blood. The receptors shown here come from a woman aged 25 to 39 with Graves' hyperthyroidism.

Many counts were recorded for this clonotype. The chain uses TRBV11-2 and TRBJ2-3; the D gene is possibly TRBD1 (6 bases). The CDR3 is 15 amino acids. Germline V gives CDR1 SGHAT, CDR2 FQNNGV. V was cut by 4 bases and J by 0 bases, with 11 bases left in between. The CDR3 reads CASSWGPSSTDTQYF. The CDR3 coding sequence is TGTGCCAGCAGCTGGGGGCCCTCTAGCACAGATACGCAGTATTTT.

This clonotype was counted ten times or more. The gene calls are TRBV11-2 and TRBJ2-5; 9 bases are shared with TRBD1. Losses at the gene ends were 4 bases for V and 1 base for J; bases not matched to a gene: 4. The CDR3 is 15 amino acids. Germline V gene sequence: CDR1 SGHAT, CDR2 FQNNGV. CDR3 DNA sequence: TGTGCCAGCAGCTCGGGACAGGGTGGCCAAGAGACCCAGTACTTC. It specifies CASSSGQGGQETQYF.

V usage is TRBV9 and J usage is TRBJ1-1, with D uncertain. The length of the CDR3 is 12 residues. The V gene's germline CDR1 is SGDLS and CDR2 YYNGEE. V gave up 0 bases and J gave up 5 bases, with 5 bases separating them. The chain's CDR3 is CASSVGETEAFF. CDR3 bases: TGTGCCAGCAGCGTAGGAGAGACTGAAGCTTTCTTT. Full variable domain (rest looked up from reference TRBV9 and TRBJ1-1): DSGVTQTPKHLITATGQRVTLRCSPRSGDLSVYWYQQSLDQGLQFLIQYYNGEERAKGNILERFSAQQFPDLHSELNLSSLELGDSALYFCASSVGETEAFFGQGTRLTVV.

The chain links TRBV2 to TRBJ2-1; D is unresolved. There are 14 residues in the CDR3. Germline V lookup: CDR1 SNHLY, CDR2 FYNNEI. The ends were cut back, 6 bases at V and 5 bases at J, with 14 bases in the middle. For the CDR3, the DNA is TGTGCCAGCAGATGGACGGAAAAAGACAATGAGCAGTTCTTC. Translating gives CASRWTEKDNEQFF.

This clonotype was counted a few times. V is TRBV7-2 and J is TRBJ2-3; D tentatively reads TRBD1 or TRBD2 (6 bases each). The V and J ends lost 5 bases and 4 bases respectively, with 22 bases between them. The germline gives CDR1 SGHTA, CDR2 FQGNSA. The CDR3 extends over 17 amino acids. The CDR3 bases are TGTGCCAGCAGCCCTAGGGGGGAGGCAAAGCTCGCAGATACGCAGTATTTT. Its protein product is CASSPRGEAKLADTQYF.

In this sample, this clonotype turned up many times. The chain couples TRBV27 to TRBJ1-2; D gene uncertain. CDR1 and CDR2 (germline): MNHEY, SMNVEV (reference sequence). This CDR3 has 16 residues. Deletions cut 3 bases from V and 0 bases from J, with 14 bases between. CDR3 region: CASSFQRQGTNYGYTF. As DNA, the CDR3 is TGTGCCAGCAGTTTCCAAAGACAAGGGACTAACTATGGCTACACCTTC.

V usage is TRBV5-4 and J usage is TRBJ2-7; 7 bases are shared with TRBD2. CDR3 length: 15 amino acids. V was pared by 4 bases and J by 5 bases, with 12 bases of the junction left unmatched. Per the germline V gene, CDR1 is SGHNT and CDR2 is YYREEE (reference sequence). DNA for the CDR3: TGTGCCAGCAGCACCCTCTTAACTAGCGAAAACGAGCAGTACTTC. Protein sequence: CASSTLLTSENEQYF.

This clonotype occurred many times. This sequence joins TRBV12-3 or TRBV12-4 and TRBJ2-2; D remains unclear. V was shortened by 5 bases and J by 7 bases, with 11 bases between the two germline ends. The CDR3 contains 13 residues. The CDR3 reads CASSTRRSGELFF. The CDR3 nucleotides are TGTGCCAGCAGTACAAGAAGAAGCGGGGAGCTGTTTTTT.

The table lists this clonotype with a few counts. The chain uses TRBV5-5 and TRBJ1-3; D is unresolved. V dropped 0 bases and J dropped 8 bases, with 9 bases sitting between them. The CDR3 has 13 residues. Germline lookup yields CDR1 SGHKS and CDR2 YYEKEE (reference sequence). Here the CDR3 reads CASSLGGEDTIYF. For the CDR3, the DNA is TGTGCCAGCAGCTTGGGTGGGGAAGACACCATATATTTT. Drawing the rest from reference TRBV5-5 and TRBJ1-3, the complete variable domain is DAGVTQSPTHLIKTRGQQVTLRCSPISGHKSVSWYQQVLGQGPQFIFQYYEKEERGRGNFPDRFSARQFPNYSSELNVNALLLGDSALYLCASSLGGEDTIYFGEGSWLTVV.

The chain links TRBV3-1 to TRBJ1-4, with 9 bases matching TRBD1. V gave up 0 bases and J gave up 6 bases; unmatched junction bases: 8. The CDR3 is made up of 17 amino acids. Germline V gene data show CDR1 as LGHDT and CDR2 as YNNKEL (reference sequence). CDR3 bases: TGTGCCAGCAGCCAAGAGCACCCGGGACAGGGATATGAAAAACTGTTTTTT. It yields the protein CASSQEHPGQGYEKLFF. Full variable domain (remainder filled in from reference TRBV3-1 and TRBJ1-4): DTAVSQTPKYLVTQMGNDKSIKCEQNLGHDTMYWYKQDSKKFLKIMFSYNNKELIINETVPNRFSPKSPDKAHLNLHINSLELGDSAVYFCASSQEHPGQGYEKLFFGSGTQLSVL.

J is TRBJ2-1 and V is TRBV5-1; no clear D gene. Germline V gives CDR1 SGHRS, CDR2 YFSETQ. Trimming removed 8 bases from V and 2 bases from J, with 17 bases in between. This CDR3 has 15 residues. The CDR3 loop reads CASTNRDPTYNEQFF. CDR3 sequence (DNA): TGCGCCAGTACGAACAGAGACCCCACCTACAATGAGCAGTTCTTC.

This chain connects TRBV6-1 to TRBJ2-6, with 9 nucleotides matching TRBD1. The trim removed 7 bases at V and 0 bases at J, leaving 22 bases unmatched. This CDR3 has 22 amino acids. Germline V gene sequence: CDR1 MNHNS, CDR2 SASEGT. CDR3 DNA: TGTGCCAGCACCCTACAAGAGGGACAGGGTTTAATCGCCTCCTCTGGGGCCAACGTCCTGACTTTC. As protein: CASTLQEGQGLIASSGANVLTF.

The chain joins TRBV28 to TRBJ2-2, with 7 bases identical to TRBD1. The CDR3 is 15 amino acids. Germline V CDR1 and CDR2: MDHEN, SYDVKM. V lost 6 bases and J lost 6; bases outside the gene matches: 10. This CDR3 reads CASSPYTGAAGELFF. The CDR3 DNA reads TGTGCCAGCAGCCCTTACACAGGGGCGGCCGGGGAGCTGTTTTTT.

There are many counts of this clonotype. This CDR3 is CATQGDTSSYEQYF. Here the CDR3 DNA reads TGTGCCACCCAGGGGGACACCAGCTCCTACGAGCAGTACTTC. This sequence joins TRBV3-1 and TRBJ2-7; 7 nucleotides align to TRBD1. Germline CDR1 LGHDT, CDR2 YNNKEL (reference sequence). Trimming removed 10 bases from V and 0 bases from J; junction bases left unmatched: 9. The CDR3 covers 14 residues.

This clonotype was recorded many times. The genes are TRBV7-8 and TRBJ1-6; 9 bases map to TRBD1. After removal of 5 bases from V and 10 bases from J, the junction contained 9 bases not matched to a gene. The length of the CDR3 is 15 residues. The germline V gene has CDR1 SGHVS and CDR2 FQNEAQ. For the CDR3, the DNA is TGTGCCAGCAGCCCGGCCGGGACAGGGTTGTCACCCCTCCACTTT. This codes for CASSPAGTGLSPLHF.

At least ten counts were recorded for this clonotype. The chain employs TRBV20-1 and TRBJ2-7; 9 nucleotides match TRBD2. V shed 0 bases, J shed 1 base, and the junction held 4 bases outside the gene matches. This CDR3 is built from 15 residues. CDR1 and CDR2 (germline): DFQATT, SNEGSKA (reference sequence). CDR3 residues: CSARDLAGDSYEQYF. The CDR3 region has the DNA TGCAGTGCTAGAGATTTAGCGGGAGATTCCTACGAGCAGTACTTC.

This clonotype was detected ten times or more. The V call is TRBV28, the J call TRBJ2-1; TRBD2 aligns across 7 bases. CDR3 size: 14 residues. Germline V CDR1 and CDR2: MDHEN, SYDVKM. V lost 6 bases to trimming and J lost 10 bases; unmatched junction nucleotides: 12. CDR3 sequence reads: CASSPPGGAREQFF. The CDR3 region has the DNA TGTGCCAGCAGCCCGCCGGGGGGAGCTAGAGAGCAGTTCTTC.

This clonotype occurred a few times. CDR3 region: CASSLANRLAGVDTQYF. CDR3 bases: TGTGCCAGCAGCTTGGCTAACCGACTAGCGGGAGTGGATACGCAGTATTTT. The chain recombines TRBV5-4 with TRBJ2-3, with 12 bases fitting TRBD2. Trimming cost V 0 bases and J 6 bases; bases outside gene matches: 8. Germline V gene data show CDR1 as SGHNT and CDR2 as YYREEE (reference sequence). The CDR3 runs 17 residues.

The sample holds many counts of this clonotype. The V call is TRBV28, the J call TRBJ2-3, with 11 bases aligning to TRBD2. The CDR3 is made up of 16 amino acids. Losses at the gene ends were 5 bases for V and 5 bases for J; bases not matched to a gene: 9. The germline CDR1 and CDR2 sequences are MDHEN and SYDVKM. CDR3: CASSLTRLAGGDTQYF. The CDR3 DNA reads as TGTGCCAGCAGTCTTACTCGGCTAGCGGGAGGAGATACGCAGTATTTT.

This clonotype was detected ten times or more. The rearrangement uses TRBV3-1 and TRBJ2-3; D gene unclear. CDR1 LGHDT and CDR2 YNNKEL come from the germline V gene (reference sequence). CDR3 size: 16 residues. Trimming took 2 bases from V and 2 from J, leaving 14 bases between them. The DNA for the CDR3 is TGTGCCAGCAGCCAACGCGCCAGGACGGACACAGATACGCAGTATTTT. Translating gives CASSQRARTDTDTQYF.

This clonotype was found a few times. A much larger clonotype is one base distant, so this may be a read error. The rearrangement links TRBV30 to TRBJ1-6, with D uncertain. The germline gives CDR1 GTSNPN, CDR2 SVGIG (reference sequence). The CDR3 is 16 residues long. Here the CDR3 DNA reads TGTGCCTGGGACGATGAGCCGCGGATCAATAATCCACCCCTCCACTTT. It specifies CAWDDEPRINNPPLHF.

This rearrangement joins TRBV19 to TRBJ2-7; a possible D gene is TRBD1 (6 bases). The CDR3 runs 13 residues. Between the trimmed V and J ends, which lost 7 bases and 3 bases, there was a span of 13 bases. Per the germline V gene, CDR1 is LNHDA and CDR2 is SQIVND (reference sequence). CDR3 bases: TGTGCCAGTAAACAGACAGGAAACTACGAGCAGTACTTC. Residues: CASKQTGNYEQYF.

V and J are TRBV9 and TRBJ1-4; weak D call: TRBD1 (5 bases). Trimming took 1 base from V and 8 from J, leaving 15 bases between them. The germline CDR1 and CDR2 sequences are SGDLS and YYNGEE. CDR3 length equals 15 residues. CDR3 loop: CASSVSGGNREKLFF. In DNA, the CDR3 is TGTGCCAGCAGCGTATCCGGGGGGAATAGAGAAAAACTGTTTTTT.

Ten or more counts support this clonotype. This chain links TRBV30 with TRBJ1-1; D perhaps matches TRBD1 (5 bases). The CDR3 totals 16 residues. V gave up 0 bases and J gave up 6 bases, with 20 bases separating them. Germline CDR1 GTSNPN, CDR2 SVGIG (reference sequence). CDR3 protein: CAWSVRRQGEGSEAFF. Written as DNA, the CDR3 is TGTGCCTGGAGTGTACGGCGGCAGGGCGAAGGGTCTGAAGCTTTCTTT.

This clonotype was counted many times. This chain links TRBV28 with TRBJ2-1; 10 nucleotides line up with TRBD1. The germline gives CDR1 MDHEN, CDR2 SYDVKM. The length of the CDR3 is 16 residues. Unmatched junction bases numbered 11, after V lost 6 bases and J lost 6 bases. The CDR3 nucleotides read TGTGCCAGCAGCTTCCACGAGGGACAGGGGCCCAATGAGCAGTTCTTC. It is translated as CASSFHEGQGPNEQFF.

In this sample, this clonotype turned up many times. The chain couples TRBV28 to TRBJ2-7, with a possible D match to TRBD1 (6 bases). The V gene lost 3 bases and the J gene lost 5 bases, with 11 bases spanning the gap. The CDR3 sequence is 13 residues long. CDR1 is MDHEN and CDR2 is SYDVKM in the germline V gene. The CDR3 DNA sequence: TGTGCCAGCAGTTTCAGGGGTGAGGACGAGCAGTACTTC. Its protein product is CASSFRGEDEQYF.

This clonotype has a count of ten or more. V and J are TRBV13 and TRBJ2-1; no clear D gene. V was clipped by 4 bases and J by 10 bases, with 8 bases between them. The CDR3 sequence is 11 residues long. Germline values: CDR1 PRHDT, CDR2 FYEKMQ (reference sequence). The CDR3 bases are TGTGCCAGCAGCTACTTCCAGGAGCAGTTCTTC. Protein sequence: CASSYFQEQFF.